The 17 T cell receptor beta chains listed next were all sequenced from one sample in a study of shared clonotypes between healthy human individuals (dated by TCRdb to the early 2020s). Library preparation was by the immunoSEQ multiplex PCR assay. The source is immuneACCESS, and TCRdb retained only in-frame sequences with V and J called. Part of the clones is not carried over; for the studies checked, unresolved V genes explain less than half of this, and the remainder is unexplained. Here the sample has some 530,000 clones; 65% to 85% occur a single time. Of the sample, approximately 12% falls within the top ten clones. Material for sequencing was PBMCs. These receptors all stem from a woman between 35 and 50 years old in good health. Some clones in this sample may be carry-over from other donors' samples.

This clone showed up just once. A far bigger clonotype differs at one base, so this is likely a read error. J is TRBJ1-4 and V is TRBV11-2; no clear D. Looked up from germline, CDR1 is SGHAT and CDR2 is FQNNGV. With 2 bases removed from V and 8 bases from J, the gap between germline ends came to 18 bases. The CDR3 is 16 residues long. The CDR3 spells CASSLPPGLADEKLFF. The CDR3 coding sequence is TGTGCCAGCAGCTTACCCCCGGGCCTGGCCGACGAAAAACTGTTTTTT.

The chain links TRBV6-5 to TRBJ1-2, with 10 nucleotides matching TRBD1. V lost 6 bases to trimming and J lost 1 base; unmatched junction nucleotides: 5. CDR3 size: 15 residues. Germline CDR1 and CDR2: MNHEY and SVGAGI. CDR3 DNA sequence: TGTGCCAGCAGGCCCGGGACAGGGGTTAACTATGGCTACACCTTC. Residues: CASRPGTGVNYGYTF.

This clone was counted only a few times. This chain uses TRBV19 with TRBJ2-5; D unclear. The J call may not be correct, given that the DNA end is closer to TRBJ2-7. Germline V gene sequence: CDR1 LNHDA, CDR2 SQIVND (reference sequence). The CDR3 is made up of 12 amino acids. CDR3 sequence: CASSRGRYEQYF. The CDR3 coding sequence is TGTGCCAGTAGTCGAGGCCGTTACGAGCAGTACTTC.

The J gene is TRBJ1-5, the V gene TRBV7-2; possible D gene TRBD1, 6 bases. Germline V lookup: CDR1 SGHTA, CDR2 FQGNSA. The CDR3 is 18 residues long. Trimming took 4 bases from V and 0 from J, leaving 19 bases between them. The CDR3 region is CASSSGRTAAYSNQPQHF. CDR3 in DNA: TGTGCCAGCAGCTCTGGGAGGACAGCTGCTTATAGCAATCAGCCCCAGCATTTT.

Concerning this clone itself: A far more abundant clone sits one base away, making this likely a read error. The J gene is TRBJ2-1, the V gene TRBV10-1, with D possibly TRBD1 on 6 matching bases. This CDR3 comprises 14 residues. Germline V gene lookup returns CDR1 WNHNN and CDR2 SYGVQD (reference sequence). Trimming stripped 4 bases from V and 8 bases from J, with 15 bases between. The CDR3 DNA sequence: TGCGCCAGCAGTGGGTGCAGGGGTTCGCATGAGCAGTTCTTC. It codes for CASSGCRGSHEQFF.

In the case of this clone: A junction end diverges from the germline sequence, so it may reflect a read error. The sample contains more than one DNA sequence encoding this CDR3. The chain uses TRBV25-1 and TRBJ2-2, with D perhaps matching TRBD2 (5 bases). This CDR3 contains 13 residues. The V gene's germline CDR1 is MGHDK and CDR2 SYGVNS. CDR3 loop: CASRPRPDRGAVF. The DNA of the CDR3 is TGTGCCAGCAGACCACGTCCTGACCGGGGAGCTGTTTTT.

V usage is TRBV5-4 and J usage is TRBJ2-7; D gene ambiguous. Looked up from germline, CDR1 is SGHNT and CDR2 is YYREEE (reference sequence). V was shortened by 3 bases and J by 2 bases, with 12 bases between the two germline ends. The CDR3 is made up of 14 amino acids. In DNA, the CDR3 is TGTGCCAGCAGCTCGAAGTCTAGAACCTACGAGCAGTACTTC. Its protein is CASSSKSRTYEQYF.

This clone was seen a single time. CDR3 in DNA: TGCGCCAGCAGCTCAGGGACGGGCACCGGGGAGCTGTTTTTT. Its protein is CASSSGTGTGELFF. The rearrangement uses TRBV5-1 and TRBJ2-2; the D call may be TRBD1 or TRBD2 (5 bases each). Trimming shortened V by 3 bases and J by 4 bases, and 10 bases separated the two germline ends. The CDR3 length is 14 residues. Germline CDR1 SGHRS, CDR2 YFSETQ.

This clone was counted a few times. This chain uses TRBV30 with TRBJ2-7; D is unresolved. Germline V gene sequence: CDR1 GTSNPN, CDR2 SVGIG (reference sequence). This CDR3 has 12 residues. Trimming cost V 0 bases and J 9 bases, with 12 bases left between them. Here the CDR3 reads CAWSVNTHLQYF. The CDR3 DNA reads TGTGCCTGGAGTGTAAATACACACTTGCAGTACTTC. The variable domain in full, completed from reference TRBV30 and TRBJ2-7, reads SQTIHQWPATLVQPVGSPLSLECTVEGTSNPNLYWYRQAAGRGLQLLFYSVGIGQISSEVPQNLSASRPQDRQFILSSKKLLLSDSGFYLCAWSVNTHLQYFGPGTRLTVT.

The CDR3 is CASSIGLAGVVTDTQYF. CDR3 DNA: TGTGCCAGTAGTATTGGACTAGCGGGAGTAGTCACAGATACGCAGTATTTT. The J gene is TRBJ2-3, the V gene TRBV19; 13 bases match TRBD2. Germline V lookup: CDR1 LNHDA, CDR2 SQIVND (reference sequence). Unmatched junction bases numbered 5, after V lost 3 bases and J lost 2 bases. CDR3 length equals 17 residues.

This chain joins TRBV11-1 and TRBJ2-1; 8 bases fit TRBD1. CDR3 size: 13 residues. Germline CDR1 and CDR2: SGHAT and FQDESV (reference sequence). Losses at the gene ends were 5 bases for V and 9 bases for J; bases not matched to a gene: 6. CDR3 residues: CASSETGVGEQFF. In DNA, the CDR3 is TGTGCCAGCAGCGAGACAGGGGTGGGTGAGCAGTTCTTC.

Comments on this clone: With a far larger clone one base away, a read error is the likely cause. The sample contains more than one DNA sequence encoding this CDR3. V gene TRBV7-2 combines with J gene TRBJ2-7, with TRBD2 identical over 14 bases. Looked up from germline, CDR1 is SGHTA and CDR2 is FQGNSA. The CDR3 runs to 17 residues. The CDR3 bases are TGTGCCAGCAGCTTTAGCGTTGGGACTAGCGGGAGCCACGAGCAGTATTTC. It encodes CASSFSVGTSGSHEQYF.

The chain joins TRBV5-6 to TRBJ1-2; 7 nucleotides line up with TRBD1. Germline assignment: CDR1 SGHDT and CDR2 YYEEEE. The CDR3 has 14 amino acids. Trimming at V came to 0 bases and at J to 6 bases, leaving 5 bases not matched to a gene. The CDR3 nucleotides read TGTGCCAGCAGCTTGGTATCAGGGGGAGATGGCTACACCTTC. It translates to CASSLVSGGDGYTF. The entire variable domain, with the rest obtained from reference TRBV5-6 and TRBJ1-2, is as follows: DAGVTQSPTHLIKTRGQQVTLRCSPKSGHDTVSWYQQALGQGPQFIFQYYEEEERQRGNFPDRFSGHQFPNYSSELNVNALLLGDSALYLCASSLVSGGDGYTFGSGTRLTVV.

The chain employs TRBV9 and TRBJ1-3, with D possibly being TRBD1 (5 bases). CDR3 length: 15 residues. V dropped 3 bases and J dropped 0 bases, with 10 bases sitting between them. Germline V gene data show CDR1 as SGDLS and CDR2 as YYNGEE. The CDR3 region has the DNA TGTGCCAGCAGCGGGGGCGGCAACTCTGGAAACACCATATATTTT. Translated: CASSGGGNSGNTIYF.

The rearrangement links TRBV7-9 to TRBJ2-1; D uncertain. V was cut by 2 bases and J by 5 bases, with 10 bases left in between. The V gene's germline CDR1 is SEHNR and CDR2 FQNEAQ (reference sequence). There are 14 residues in the CDR3. The CDR3 DNA sequence: TGTGCCAGCAGCTTATCGGCGTCGGACAATGAGCAGTTCTTC. Translating it yields CASSLSASDNEQFF. Full variable domain (outside the CDR3, taken from reference TRBV7-9 and TRBJ2-1): DTGVSQNPRHKITKRGQNVTFRCDPISEHNRLYWYRQTLGQGPEFLTYFQNEAQLEKSRLLSDRFSAERPKGSFSTLEIQRTEQGDSAMYLCASSLSASDNEQFFGPGTRLTVL.

J is TRBJ1-4 and V is TRBV4-1; a weak D match, TRBD1 (5 bases). The V and J ends lost 6 bases and 4 bases respectively, with 12 bases between them. The germline gives CDR1 MGHRA, CDR2 YSYEKL. The CDR3 runs to 14 residues. This chain's CDR3 is CASSIRGRNEKLFF. In DNA, the CDR3 is TGCGCCAGCAGTATACGGGGACGTAATGAAAAACTGTTTTTT.

Concerning this clone: With a far larger clone one base away, a read error is the likely cause. V is TRBV6-4 and J is TRBJ1-1; D remains unclear. The CDR3 runs to 13 residues. Germline V gene lookup returns CDR1 MRHNA and CDR2 SNTAGT. The CDR3 coding sequence is TGTGCCAGCGGTGACGGGGAGAACACTGAAGCTTTCTTT. It specifies CASGDGENTEAFF.